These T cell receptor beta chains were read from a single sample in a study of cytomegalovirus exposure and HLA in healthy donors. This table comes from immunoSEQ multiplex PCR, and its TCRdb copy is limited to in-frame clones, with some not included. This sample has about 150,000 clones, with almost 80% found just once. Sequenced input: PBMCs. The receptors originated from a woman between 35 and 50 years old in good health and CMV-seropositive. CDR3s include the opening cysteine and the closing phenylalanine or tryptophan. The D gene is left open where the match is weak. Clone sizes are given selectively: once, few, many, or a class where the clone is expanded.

CDR3: CASSGQGSSYNEQFF; DNA: TGTGCCAGCAGTGGCCAGGGGAGCTCCTACAATGAGCAGTTCTTC; D: NA; J: TRBJ2-1; size: NA; V: TRBV27
CDR3: CASSPSGAGGPQFF; DNA: TGTGCCAGCAGCCCCTCGGGAGCGGGGGGGCCCCAGTTCTTC; D: TRBD2; J: TRBJ2-1; size: NA; V: TRBV9
CDR3: CAWRGQVNTEAFF; DNA: TGTGCCTGGAGGGGACAGGTGAACACTGAAGCTTTCTTT; D: TRBD1; J: TRBJ1-1; size: NA; V: TRBV30
CDR3: CASSLGQEGYEQYF; DNA: TGTGCCAGCAGCTTAGGACAGGAAGGCTACGAGCAGTACTTC; D: NA; J: TRBJ2-7; size: NA; V: TRBV7-9
CDR3: CASSGPGTLYGYTF; DNA: TGTGCCAGCAGTGGCCCCGGGACACTTTATGGCTACACCTTC; D: NA; J: TRBJ1-2; size: NA; V: TRBV6-6
CDR3: CASSITTGLTSGVSTDTQYF; DNA: TGTGCCAGTAGTATAACGACTGGCTTGACTAGCGGGGTTAGCACAGATACGCAGTATTTT; D: TRBD2; J: TRBJ2-3; size: NA; V: TRBV19
CDR3: CASSRSRDYGYTF; DNA: TGTGCCAGCAGTCGGTCGCGGGACTATGGCTACACCTTC; D: NA; J: TRBJ1-2; size: once; V: TRBV2
CDR3: CASRWGTYNEQFF; DNA: TGTGCCAGCAGGTGGGGGACTTACAATGAGCAGTTCTTC; D: NA; J: TRBJ2-1; size: few; V: TRBV6-1
CDR3: CASVRGLSYEQYF; DNA: TGTGCCAGCGTCCGGGGACTAAGCTACGAGCAGTACTTC; D: TRBD2; J: TRBJ2-7; size: few; V: TRBV6-6
CDR3: CASSYSGFMDTEAFF; DNA: TGTGCCAGTAGCTACTCAGGATTCATGGACACTGAAGCTTTCTTT; D: NA; J: TRBJ1-1; size: NA; V: TRBV19
CDR3: CASSPPADQETQYF; DNA: TGTGCCAGCAGTCCCCCTGCGGACCAAGAGACCCAGTACTTC; D: NA; J: TRBJ2-5; size: NA; V: TRBV11-3
CDR3: CASSLSGGATDTQYF; DNA: TGTGCCAGCAGCTTATCCGGGGGGGCTACAGATACGCAGTATTTT; D: TRBD2; J: TRBJ2-3; size: few; V: TRBV7-6
CDR3: CATYRRTEAFF; DNA: TGTGCCACCTATCGTCGGACAGAAGCTTTCTTT; D: NA; J: TRBJ1-1; size: NA; V: TRBV28
CDR3: CASSSGQGTDTQYF; DNA: TGCGCCAGCAGCTCAGGACAGGGTACAGATACGCAGTATTTT; D: TRBD1; J: TRBJ2-3; size: NA; V: TRBV5-1
CDR3: CASRVTGTRHNEQFF; DNA: TGTGCCAGCAGGGTCACCGGGACTAGACACAATGAGCAGTTCTTC; D: TRBD2; J: TRBJ2-1; size: few; V: TRBV2
CDR3: CASSFGQELGKLFF; DNA: TGTGCCAGCAGTTTCGGACAGGAGTTAGGAAAACTGTTTTTT; D: TRBD1; J: TRBJ1-4; size: NA; V: TRBV6-6
CDR3: CASSADRPDNYGYTF; DNA: TGTGCCAGCAGCGCAGACAGGCCCGATAACTATGGCTACACCTTC; D: NA; J: TRBJ1-2; size: few; V: TRBV9
CDR3: CASSSQPGLAGGNEQFF; DNA: TGCGCCAGCAGCTCCCAGCCGGGACTAGCGGGGGGGAATGAGCAGTTCTTC; D: TRBD2; J: TRBJ2-1; size: few; V: TRBV5-1
CDR3: CAWSVRGAKNIQYF; DNA: TGTGCCTGGAGTGTGCGGGGGGCCAAAAACATTCAGTACTTC; D: TRBD2; J: TRBJ2-4; size: once; V: TRBV30
CDR3: CASSTGTGIYGYTF; DNA: TGTGCCAGCAGTACCGGGACAGGGATCTATGGCTACACCTTC; D: TRBD1; J: TRBJ1-2; size: NA; V: TRBV2
CDR3: CAWKKGGHGEQFF; DNA: TGTGCCTGGAAGAAGGGGGGGCATGGTGAGCAGTTCTTC; D: NA; J: TRBJ2-1; size: NA; V: TRBV30
CDR3: CASSLGDSNQPQHF; DNA: TGTGCCAGCAGCTTGGGAGATAGCAATCAGCCCCAGCATTTT; D: NA; J: TRBJ1-5; size: NA; V: TRBV11-2
CDR3: CASSQGGTASSYEQYF; DNA: TGTGCCAGCAGCCAAGGCGGGACTGCCAGCTCCTACGAGCAGTACTTC; D: NA; J: TRBJ2-7; size: NA; V: TRBV4-2
CDR3: CASTPNSGGSGNTIYF; DNA: TGTGCCAGCACCCCGAACTCCGGGGGCTCTGGAAACACCATATATTTT; D: NA; J: TRBJ1-3; size: NA; V: TRBV28
CDR3: CASSKGTGDGYTF; DNA: TGTGCCAGCAGCAAAGGGACAGGGGATGGCTACACCTTC; D: TRBD1; J: TRBJ1-2; size: NA; V: TRBV7-9
CDR3: CASSPTGSHGYTF; DNA: TGTGCCAGCAGCCCAACAGGGTCTCATGGCTACACCTTC; D: NA; J: TRBJ1-2; size: NA; V: TRBV7-2
CDR3: CASSLDRGEAFF; DNA: TGTGCCAGCAGCTTAGATAGAGGTGAAGCTTTCTTT; D: NA; J: TRBJ1-1; size: NA; V: TRBV11-3
CDR3: CASSLVVSPNTGELFF; DNA: TGCGCCAGCAGCTTGGTCGTTAGCCCGAACACCGGGGAGCTGTTTTTT; D: NA; J: TRBJ2-2; size: NA; V: TRBV5-1
CDR3: CASSLGDLDGNTEAFF; DNA: TGTGCCAGCAGCTTAGGGGACTTGGACGGGAACACTGAAGCTTTCTTT; D: NA; J: TRBJ1-1; size: few; V: TRBV7-9
CDR3: CASSIGQSMNTEAFF; DNA: TGTGCCAGCAGCATAGGACAGAGCATGAACACTGAAGCTTTCTTT; D: NA; J: TRBJ1-1; size: NA; V: TRBV5-4
CDR3: CAWSAAGFSGNTIYF; DNA: TGTGCCTGGAGTGCCGCAGGCTTTTCTGGAAACACCATATATTTT; D: NA; J: TRBJ1-3; size: NA; V: TRBV30
CDR3: CASSLDPTNSPLHF; DNA: TGTGCCAGCAGCTTGGATCCAACAAATTCACCCCTCCACTTT; D: NA; J: TRBJ1-6; size: once; V: TRBV5-6
CDR3: CASSSLSGVGQPQHF; DNA: TGTGCCAGCAGTTCCTTAAGCGGGGTCGGTCAGCCCCAGCATTTT; D: NA; J: TRBJ1-5; size: NA; V: TRBV6-5
CDR3: CASSPDSITYEQYF; DNA: TGTGCCAGCAGCCCAGACAGCATCACCTACGAGCAGTACTTC; D: NA; J: TRBJ2-7; size: NA; V: TRBV11-3
CDR3: CASRPTGAVYNEQFF; DNA: TGTGCCAGCAGACCTACAGGGGCCGTGTACAATGAGCAGTTCTTC; D: TRBD1; J: TRBJ2-1; size: NA; V: TRBV5-4
CDR3: CSSSFDIGTSGITEQFF; DNA: TGTTCCAGCAGCTTTGATATCGGGACTAGCGGGATCACTGAGCAGTTCTTC; D: TRBD2; J: TRBJ2-1; size: NA; V: TRBV7-9
CDR3: CATQFGEGSTYEQYF; DNA: TGTGCCACTCAGTTTGGAGAAGGATCGACCTACGAGCAGTACTTC; D: NA; J: TRBJ2-7; size: NA; V: TRBV28
CDR3: CASSQRQGANTEAFF; DNA: TGCGCCAGCAGCCAACGACAGGGGGCGAACACTGAAGCTTTCTTT; D: TRBD1; J: TRBJ1-1; size: few; V: TRBV4-1
CDR3: CASSEASYNSPLHF; DNA: TGTGCCAGCAGTGAGGCCTCCTATAATTCACCCCTCCACTTT; D: NA; J: TRBJ1-6; size: NA; V: TRBV6-1
CDR3: CASSSPGLLGTGELFF; DNA: TGTGCCAGCAGCTCCCCAGGCCTCTTGGGCACCGGGGAGCTGTTTTTT; D: NA; J: TRBJ2-2; size: NA; V: TRBV7-9
CDR3: CSVPRSSSGYSTDTQYF; DNA: TGCAGCGTTCCCCGATCCTCTAGCGGGTATAGCACAGATACGCAGTATTTT; D: TRBD2; J: TRBJ2-3; size: NA; V: TRBV29-1
CDR3: CASSANRVDTEAFF; DNA: TGTGCCAGTAGTGCAAACAGGGTGGACACTGAAGCTTTCTTT; D: NA; J: TRBJ1-1; size: NA; V: TRBV19
CDR3: CASSISDRGSTDTQYF; DNA: TGTGCCAGCAGCATCTCGGACAGGGGTAGCACAGATACGCAGTATTTT; D: TRBD1; J: TRBJ2-3; size: few; V: TRBV5-4
CDR3: CSSSPWGQGYNEQFF; DNA: TGTTCCAGCAGTCCTTGGGGACAGGGTTACAATGAGCAGTTCTTC; D: TRBD1; J: TRBJ2-1; size: NA; V: TRBV7-9
CDR3: CASSQANIAGNTIYF; DNA: TGCGCCAGCAGCCAAGCGAACATCGCTGGAAACACCATATATTTT; D: NA; J: TRBJ1-3; size: NA; V: TRBV4-1
CDR3: CASDMRVSYEQYF; DNA: TGTGCCAGCGATATGAGGGTATCCTACGAGCAGTACTTC; D: NA; J: TRBJ2-7; size: NA; V: TRBV2
CDR3: CASSEPGGSQPQHF; DNA: TGTGCCAGCAGTGAACCAGGGGGATCGCAGCCCCAGCATTTT; D: TRBD1; J: TRBJ1-5; size: NA; V: TRBV6-1
CDR3: CASSPVRTGETQYF; DNA: TGTGCCAGCTCACCCGTGCGGACAGGGGAGACCCAGTACTTC; D: TRBD1; J: TRBJ2-5; size: NA; V: TRBV18
CDR3: CASSQDPGDTEAFF; DNA: TGCGCCAGCAGCCAAGATCCGGGGGACACTGAAGCTTTCTTT; D: NA; J: TRBJ1-1; size: NA; V: TRBV4-1
CDR3: CASRPTVQGVHEQFF; DNA: TGCGCCAGCAGACCAACCGTACAGGGGGTTCATGAGCAGTTCTTC; D: TRBD1; J: TRBJ2-1; size: NA; V: TRBV4-1
CDR3: CASRSTGQISNSPLHF; DNA: TGTGCCAGCAGATCAACAGGCCAGATTTCCAATTCACCCCTCCACTTT; D: NA; J: TRBJ1-6; size: NA; V: TRBV28
CDR3: CANGTPRHGYTF; DNA: TGTGCCAACGGGACACCTCGCCATGGCTACACCTTC; D: NA; J: TRBJ1-2; size: NA; V: TRBV10-3